The 30 T cell receptor beta chains given below trace back to one sample, sequenced in a study of cytomegalovirus exposure and HLA in healthy donors. The PCR employed 60 Vbeta primers together with 13 Jbeta primers. Repertoires were generated with immunoSEQ multiplex PCR, while TCRdb's copy carries only in-frame clones and drops some. The data hold around 150,000 clones, with roughly 80% observed a single time. Sequencing input: PBMCs. The origin of the receptors is a man younger than 35 in good health and CMV-seropositive.

The count of this clone is one. The CDR3 DNA reads TGCGCCAGCAGCTTACAGGGGGACGGAAACACCATATATTTT. It codes for CASSLQGDGNTIYF. This sequence joins TRBV5-1 and TRBJ1-3; 8 bases line up with TRBD1. Germline-derived CDR1 and CDR2 are SGHRS and YFSETQ. V dropped 2 bases and J dropped 4; count of bases not matched to a gene: 2. The CDR3 runs 14 residues.

The rearrangement uses TRBV5-5 and TRBJ1-5; weak D call: TRBD1 (6 bases). This CDR3 spans 15 amino acids. The germline gives CDR1 SGHKS, CDR2 YYEKEE (reference sequence). V was trimmed by 4 bases and J by 4 bases, leaving 15 bases between them. CDR3 amino acids: CASSTGTQANQPQHF. CDR3 in DNA: TGTGCCAGCAGCACCGGGACACAAGCGAATCAGCCCCAGCATTTT.

The table lists this clone with a count of one. The rearrangement joins TRBV28 to TRBJ2-7; 7 bases fit TRBD2. The CDR3 covers 17 residues. Germline V gene data show CDR1 as MDHEN and CDR2 as SYDVKM. The trim removed 6 bases at V and 6 bases at J, leaving 20 bases unmatched. The CDR3, as DNA: TGTGCCAGCAGACCTAGACGGGCCCTAGCGGCAGAGAGCGAGCAGTACTTC. Amino acid sequence: CASRPRRALAAESEQYF.

The chain employs TRBV6-5 and TRBJ2-5; D possibly corresponds to TRBD2 (7 bases). Between the trimmed V and J ends, which lost 5 bases and 1 base, there was a span of 11 bases. This CDR3 has 14 residues. The germline V gene encodes CDR1 MNHEY and CDR2 SVGAGI. The CDR3 nucleotides are TGTGCCAGCAGTGCGGGGGCCCTCCAAGAGACCCAGTACTTC. Translating it yields CASSAGALQETQYF.

This clone was counted only a few times. The genes are TRBV6-5 and TRBJ1-5, with TRBD1 as a possible D gene (5 bases). The germline V gene encodes CDR1 MNHEY and CDR2 SVGAGI. This CDR3 spans 15 amino acids. With 4 bases removed from V and 6 bases from J, the gap between germline ends came to 16 bases. CDR3 in DNA: TGTGCCAGCAGTTCTCTTGGGGGGGATACTCAGCCCCAGCATTTT. This sequence encodes CASSSLGGDTQPQHF.

This clone was seen just once. The DNA for the CDR3 is TGCGCCAGCAGCTTCGCGAACACCGGGGAGCTGTTTTTT. This codes for CASSFANTGELFF. The chain has TRBV4-1 and TRBJ2-2; D is unclear. The CDR3 has 13 amino acids. Per the germline V gene, CDR1 is MGHRA and CDR2 is YSYEKL. V gave up 5 bases and J gave up 0 bases, with 4 bases separating them.

The genes are TRBV5-1 and TRBJ2-2; the match to TRBD2 covers 9 bases. Germline V gene sequence: CDR1 SGHRS, CDR2 YFSETQ. The V and J ends lost 6 bases and 5 bases, in that order; junction bases with no gene match: 8. The CDR3 extends over 15 amino acids. CDR3 amino acids: CASTRQAGGTGELFF. Here the CDR3 DNA reads TGCGCCAGCACCCGACAAGCGGGAGGAACCGGGGAGCTGTTTTTT.

V and J are TRBV7-9 and TRBJ2-3; 7 bases line up with TRBD1. CDR3 length: 14 amino acids. Germline lookup yields CDR1 SEHNR and CDR2 FQNEAQ (reference sequence). Trimming at V came to 3 bases and at J to 3 bases, leaving 3 bases not matched to a gene. CDR3 sequence: CASSFGQVTDTQYF. In nucleotides, the CDR3 is TGTGCCAGCAGCTTCGGACAGGTAACAGATACGCAGTATTTT.

J is TRBJ2-7 and V is TRBV9, with D perhaps matching TRBD1 (5 bases). V lost 3 bases and J 2 bases, leaving 12 bases between the germline ends. From germline, CDR1 is SGDLS and CDR2 YYNGEE. This CDR3 is 14 amino acids long. CDR3 loop: CASSGGREPYEQYF. The CDR3 nucleotides are TGTGCCAGCAGCGGGGGCAGGGAACCCTACGAGCAGTACTTC.

V gene TRBV5-8 combines with J gene TRBJ2-5, with 7 bases identical to TRBD2. CDR3 length: 16 residues. Trimming took 5 bases from V and 2 from J; bases not matched to a gene: 12. CDR1 and CDR2 (germline): SGHTS, YDEGEE. CDR3 region: CASSSETSSRQETQYF. For the CDR3, the DNA is TGTGCCAGCAGTTCGGAGACTAGCTCCAGGCAAGAGACCCAGTACTTC.

Regarding this clone: Given the absence of the conserved phenylalanine or tryptophan at the CDR3 end, a read error is likely. The rearrangement links TRBV6-5 to TRBJ1-6; possible D gene TRBD1, 6 bases. Trimming removed 2 bases at V and 7 bases at J, with 9 bases between. This CDR3 comprises 14 residues. CDR1 and CDR2 from the germline V gene are MNHEY and SVGAGI. In nucleotides, the CDR3 is TGTGCCAGCAGTTACGGTCAGGGGAATTCACCCCTCCACCTT. It specifies CASSYGQGNSPLHL.

This chain uses TRBV7-9 with TRBJ2-3; TRBD1 matches at 7 bases. The germline V gene encodes CDR1 SEHNR and CDR2 FQNEAQ (reference sequence). The CDR3 is made up of 15 amino acids. Trimming took 5 bases from V and 2 from J; bases not matched to a gene: 7. The chain's CDR3 is CASSLKGQLTDTQYF. The CDR3 coding sequence is TGTGCCAGCAGCCTCAAGGGACAGCTCACAGATACGCAGTATTTT.

The chain employs TRBV7-9 and TRBJ2-2; no clear D gene. In germline, CDR1 is SEHNR, CDR2 FQNEAQ (reference sequence). The CDR3 is made up of 19 amino acids. Trimming took 3 bases from V and 1 from J, leaving 21 bases between them. CDR3 loop: CASSFTPNSGRMNTGELFF. In DNA, the CDR3 is TGTGCCAGCAGCTTTACGCCTAACAGTGGGCGCATGAACACCGGGGAGCTGTTTTTT.

V and J are TRBV18 and TRBJ2-7, with D maybe TRBD2 (6 bases). V dropped 3 bases and J dropped 1 base, with 10 bases sitting between them. Per germline, CDR1 KGHSH and CDR2 LQKENI. The CDR3 length is 14 residues. The CDR3 DNA follows: TGTGCCAGCTCACCGGGCGGGAAATCCTACGAGCAGTACTTC. Translation: CASSPGGKSYEQYF.

The chain carries TRBV29-1 and TRBJ2-1; TRBD1 agrees at 7 bases. The trim removed 1 base at V and 9 bases at J, leaving 12 bases unmatched. Germline values: CDR1 SQVTM, CDR2 ANQGSEA. The CDR3 loop spans 15 amino acids. Here the CDR3 reads CSVEGRTGAWGEQFF. CDR3 coding DNA: TGCAGCGTTGAAGGCAGGACAGGCGCCTGGGGTGAGCAGTTCTTC.

This clone was seen more than once but under ten times. This chain links TRBV6-1 with TRBJ1-1; D may be TRBD1 (5 bases). Germline V CDR1 and CDR2: MNHNS, SASEGT. V was clipped by 7 bases and J by 0 bases, with 9 bases between them. The CDR3 is 13 residues long. Here the CDR3 reads CASTLRVNTEAFF. CDR3 DNA: TGTGCCAGCACGCTCAGGGTGAACACTGAAGCTTTCTTT.

The V and J genes are TRBV9 and TRBJ2-3; possibly TRBD2 for D (5 bases). Germline CDR1 is SGDLS and CDR2 is YYNGEE. The CDR3 length is 14 residues. Trimming pared 4 bases from V and 4 bases from J, leaving 13 bases between. CDR3 nucleotides: TGTGCCAGCAGCACCCGTACTAGTTCAGATACGCAGTATTTT. Its protein is CASSTRTSSDTQYF.

The table lists this clone with a count of one. The rearrangement uses TRBV6-6 and TRBJ2-3; possible D gene TRBD2, 7 bases. CDR3 length equals 16 residues. Germline values: CDR1 MNHNY, CDR2 SVGAGI (reference sequence). Deletions cut 2 bases from V and 6 bases from J, with 18 bases between. The CDR3 sequence: CASSYVSGGARDTQYF. CDR3 nucleotides: TGTGCCAGCAGTTACGTGAGTGGGGGGGCCAGGGATACGCAGTATTTT.

V and J are TRBV19 and TRBJ2-1, with 14 positions matching TRBD2. The CDR3 covers 15 residues. Trimming removed 5 bases from V and 4 bases from J; junction bases left unmatched: 1. CDR1 is LNHDA and CDR2 is SQIVND in the germline V gene (reference sequence). The CDR3, as DNA: TGTGCCAGTAGTGGGACTAGCGGGAGTTACAATGAGCAGTTCTTC. Its translation: CASSGTSGSYNEQFF. Full variable domain (remainder filled in from reference TRBV19 and TRBJ2-1): DGGITQSPKYLFRKEGQNVTLSCEQNLNHDAMYWYRQDPGQGLRLIYYSQIVNDFQKGDIAEGYSVSREKKESFPLTVTSAQKNPTAFYLCASSGTSGSYNEQFFGPGTRLTVL.

This chain joins TRBV9 and TRBJ1-4; unclear D gene. CDR3 length equals 15 residues. Germline CDR1 and CDR2: SGDLS and YYNGEE. V was shortened by 0 bases and J by 8 bases, with 14 bases between the two germline ends. CDR3 sequence (DNA): TGTGCCAGCAGCGTAGGTGGAGCTCCCTTCGAAAAACTGTTTTTT. Translation: CASSVGGAPFEKLFF.

V is TRBV29-1 and J is TRBJ1-1, with 7 nucleotides matching TRBD1. The CDR3 has 11 amino acids. In germline, CDR1 is SQVTM, CDR2 ANQGSEA. The V and J ends lost 4 bases and 7 bases, in that order; junction bases with no gene match: 3. The CDR3: CSVVPGGEAFF. DNA of the CDR3: TGCAGCGTTGTACCAGGGGGTGAAGCTTTCTTT. Full variable domain (missing parts from reference TRBV29-1 and TRBJ1-1): SAVISQKPSRDICQRGTSLTIQCQVDSQVTMMFWYRQQPGQSLTLIATANQGSEATYESGFVIDKFPISRPNLTFSTLTVSNMSPEDSSIYLCSVVPGGEAFFGQGTRLTVV.

The rearrangement joins TRBV11-2 to TRBJ2-5; D might be TRBD2 (6 bases). The CDR3 is 15 residues long. Trimming shortened V by 5 bases and J by 1 base, and 14 bases separated the two germline ends. Germline-derived CDR1 and CDR2 are SGHAT and FQNNGV. CDR3: CASSPFTSFQETQYF. The CDR3 nucleotides are TGTGCCAGCAGCCCGTTTACTAGCTTCCAAGAGACCCAGTACTTC.

The chain uses TRBV28 and TRBJ2-1; D possibly corresponds to TRBD2 (6 bases). This CDR3 spans 13 amino acids. With 3 bases removed from V and 7 bases from J, the gap between germline ends came to 10 bases. Per germline, CDR1 MDHEN and CDR2 SYDVKM. The CDR3 is CASSFGRGNEQFF. CDR3 nucleotide sequence: TGTGCCAGCAGTTTTGGTCGGGGGAATGAGCAGTTCTTC.

The chain joins TRBV30 to TRBJ1-2; unclear D gene. V gave up 1 base and J gave up 2 bases, with 8 bases separating them. The CDR3 extends over 13 amino acids. From germline, CDR1 is GTSNPN and CDR2 SVGIG (reference sequence). The CDR3 here is CAWSDRGNYGYTF. CDR3 DNA: TGTGCCTGGAGTGATCGGGGAAACTATGGCTACACCTTC.

This rearrangement joins TRBV30 to TRBJ1-1, with D perhaps matching TRBD1 (6 bases). V was trimmed by 0 bases and J by 11 bases, leaving 13 bases between them. Per the germline V gene, CDR1 is GTSNPN and CDR2 is SVGIG (reference sequence). The CDR3 covers 12 residues. The CDR3 region has the DNA TGTGCCTGGAGTGTATCCAGGGGAGAGGCTTTCTTT. Protein sequence: CAWSVSRGEAFF.

V gene TRBV7-8 combines with J gene TRBJ1-3; D may be TRBD1 (5 bases). The CDR3 is 14 residues long. Deletions cut 5 bases from V and 7 bases from J, with 15 bases between. Germline V gives CDR1 SGHVS, CDR2 FQNEAQ. The CDR3 DNA reads TGTGCCAGCAGCCCAACGGGGGATGGGAACACCATATATTTT. Encoded protein: CASSPTGDGNTIYF. Based on the CDR3 plus reference TRBV7-8 and TRBJ1-3, the full variable domain is GAGVSQSPRYKVAKRGQDVALRCDPISGHVSLFWYQQALGQGPEFLTYFQNEAQLDKSGLPSDRFFAERPEGSVSTLKIQRTQQEDSAVYLCASSPTGDGNTIYFGEGSWLTVV.

The CDR3 coding sequence is TGTGCCAGCAGTTTTATAGGACTAGCGGGACCTCTAAACGCCTACGAGCAGTACTTC. Amino acids: CASSFIGLAGPLNAYEQYF. This rearrangement joins TRBV27 to TRBJ2-7; 12 bases map to TRBD2. The CDR3 is 19 amino acids. Germline trimming cut 3 bases from V and 2 bases from J; bases unmatched to any gene: 14. The germline V gene has CDR1 MNHEY and CDR2 SMNVEV (reference sequence).

This clone was counted a few times. This sequence joins TRBV5-4 and TRBJ1-1, with D unresolved. The ends were cut back, 1 base at V and 1 base at J, with 8 bases in the middle. This CDR3 comprises 14 residues. Germline CDR1 is SGHNT and CDR2 is YYREEE (reference sequence). Here the CDR3 reads CASSLFLANTEAFF. The CDR3 DNA follows: TGTGCCAGCAGCTTGTTTCTGGCGAACACTGAAGCTTTCTTT.

The J gene is TRBJ1-2, the V gene TRBV2, with 8 bases identical to TRBD1. V lost 5 bases to trimming and J lost 5 bases; unmatched junction nucleotides: 19. Germline V CDR1 and CDR2: SNHLY, FYNNEI. The length of the CDR3 is 18 residues. CDR3 DNA sequence: TGTGCCAGCAGTACCCGAAACCCCTATGGGGGACAGGTTTATGGCTACACCTTC. Residues: CASSTRNPYGGQVYGYTF. Variable domain in full (rest from reference TRBV2 and TRBJ1-2): EPEVTQTPSHQVTQMGQEVILRCVPISNHLYFYWYRQILGQKVEFLVSFYNNEISEKSEIFDDQFSVERPDGSNFTLKIRSTKLEDSAMYFCASSTRNPYGGQVYGYTFGSGTRLTVV.

This clone has just one count. V gene TRBV13 combines with J gene TRBJ2-3, with D perhaps matching TRBD2 (6 bases). The V gene lost 3 bases and the J gene lost 4 bases, with 17 bases spanning the gap. Germline CDR1 is PRHDT and CDR2 is FYEKMQ (reference sequence). This CDR3 has 16 residues. The CDR3 protein is CASSFGRRELADTQYF. The CDR3 nucleotides read TGTGCCAGCAGCTTTGGAAGACGGGAGTTGGCAGATACGCAGTATTTT.